Sequencing of this TCR beta chain was carried out in a study of blood T cell repertoires in COVID-19. About the study: Collection of acute and convalescent COVID-19 samples took place in the United States, Italy and Spain. From T cells, B-cell-depleted T cells, or PBMCs came the material, which was cDNA or gDNA.

In the study's own analysis: Reference gene primer amplification in the assay estimated nucleated cell counts. Profiling relied on immunoSEQ multiplex PCR, and the TCRdb table lists in-frame clones only, not all of them. The DNA gave D and trimming, while V, J and clone size come from that table. The table records 110,000 to 150,000 clones, around nine tenths of them present only once. The CDR3 covers 14 residues. V was cut by 5 bases and J by 4 bases, with 14 bases left in between. The germline CDR1 and CDR2 sequences are MNHEY and SMNVEV (reference sequence). V usage is TRBV27 and J usage is TRBJ1-1, with a possible D match to TRBD1 (6 bases). Sequencing was performed on peripheral blood. This receptor was obtained from a human donor in a cohort sampled during active COVID-19. The CDR3, as DNA: TGTGCCAGCAGTACAAAGACAGGAGCCACTGAAGCTTTCTTT. Translated: CASSTKTGATEAFF.